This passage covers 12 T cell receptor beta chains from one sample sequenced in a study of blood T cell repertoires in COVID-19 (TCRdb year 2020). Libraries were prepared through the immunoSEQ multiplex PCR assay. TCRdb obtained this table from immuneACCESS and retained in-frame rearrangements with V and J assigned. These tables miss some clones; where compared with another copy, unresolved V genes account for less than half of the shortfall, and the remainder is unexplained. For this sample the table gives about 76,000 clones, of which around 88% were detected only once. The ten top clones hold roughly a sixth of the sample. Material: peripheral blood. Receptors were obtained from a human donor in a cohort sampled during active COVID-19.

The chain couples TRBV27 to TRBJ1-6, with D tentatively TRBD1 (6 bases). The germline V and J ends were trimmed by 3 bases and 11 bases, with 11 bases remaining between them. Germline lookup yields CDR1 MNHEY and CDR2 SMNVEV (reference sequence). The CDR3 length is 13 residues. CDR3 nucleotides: TGTGCCAGCAGTTTGGGACAATGGGCACCCCTCCACTTT. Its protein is CASSLGQWAPLHF.

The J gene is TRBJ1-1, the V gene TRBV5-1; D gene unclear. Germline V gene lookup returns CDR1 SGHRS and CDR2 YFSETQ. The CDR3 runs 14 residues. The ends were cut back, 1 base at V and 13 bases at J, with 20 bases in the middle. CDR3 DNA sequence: TGCGCCAGCAGCTTGAATGGTCCTGGCGTTCAGGTTTTCTTT. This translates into CASSLNGPGVQVFF.

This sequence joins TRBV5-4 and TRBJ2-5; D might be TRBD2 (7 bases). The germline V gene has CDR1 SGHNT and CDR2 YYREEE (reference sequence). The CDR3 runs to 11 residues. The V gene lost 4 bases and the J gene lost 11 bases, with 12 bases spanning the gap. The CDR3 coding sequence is TGTGCCAGCAGCGGGGGGGGGCCACAGTACTTC. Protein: CASSGGGPQYF.

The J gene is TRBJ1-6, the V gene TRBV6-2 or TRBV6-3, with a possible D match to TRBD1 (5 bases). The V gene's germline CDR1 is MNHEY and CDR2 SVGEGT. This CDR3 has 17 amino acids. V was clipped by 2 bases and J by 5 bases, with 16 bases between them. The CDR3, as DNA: TGTGCCAGCAGTTACAGTGCTGGCAGGGAAGATAATTCACCCCTCCACTTT. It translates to CASSYSAGREDNSPLHF.

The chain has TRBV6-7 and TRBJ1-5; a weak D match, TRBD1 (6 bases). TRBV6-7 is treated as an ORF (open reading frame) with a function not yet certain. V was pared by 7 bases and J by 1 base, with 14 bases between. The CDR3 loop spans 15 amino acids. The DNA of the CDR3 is TGTGCCAGCACCGACTCGGGACAAAGCAATCAGCCCCAGCATTTT. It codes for CASTDSGQSNQPQHF.

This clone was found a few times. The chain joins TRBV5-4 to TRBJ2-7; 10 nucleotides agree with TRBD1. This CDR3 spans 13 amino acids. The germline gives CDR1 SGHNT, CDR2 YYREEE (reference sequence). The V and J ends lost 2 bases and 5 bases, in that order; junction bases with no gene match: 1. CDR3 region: CASSFGTGDEQYF. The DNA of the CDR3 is TGTGCCAGCAGCTTTGGGACAGGGGACGAGCAGTACTTC.

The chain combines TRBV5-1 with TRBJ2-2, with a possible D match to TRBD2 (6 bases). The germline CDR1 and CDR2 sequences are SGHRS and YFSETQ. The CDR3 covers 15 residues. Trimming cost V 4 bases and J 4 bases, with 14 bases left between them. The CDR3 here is CASSPVLGGTGELFF. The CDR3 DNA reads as TGCGCCAGCAGCCCCGTTTTGGGGGGCACCGGGGAGCTGTTTTTT.

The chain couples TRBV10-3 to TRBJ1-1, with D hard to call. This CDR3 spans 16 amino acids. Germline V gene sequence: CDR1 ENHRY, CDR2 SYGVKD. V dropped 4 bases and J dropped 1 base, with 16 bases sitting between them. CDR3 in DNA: TGTGCCATCAGTGGTACTTATGGGAGACGGAACACTGAAGCTTTCTTT. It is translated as CAISGTYGRRNTEAFF.

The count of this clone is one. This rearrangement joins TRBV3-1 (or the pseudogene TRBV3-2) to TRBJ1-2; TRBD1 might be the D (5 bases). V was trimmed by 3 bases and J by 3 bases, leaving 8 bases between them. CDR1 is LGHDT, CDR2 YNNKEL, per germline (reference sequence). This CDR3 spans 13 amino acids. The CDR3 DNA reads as TGTGCCAGCAGCCAGCGGGACGACTATGGCTACACCTTC. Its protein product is CASSQRDDYGYTF.

CDR3 coding DNA: TGTGCCACCAGTGATGCCGGTGTAGCGGGAGGAACGCCTCCCTACGAGCAGTACTTC. Protein sequence: CATSDAGVAGGTPPYEQYF. V gene TRBV24-1 combines with J gene TRBJ2-7, with 10 bases aligning to TRBD2. The CDR3 length is 19 residues. V shed 3 bases and J 2 bases; nucleotides not matched to a gene: 15. CDR1 KGHDR and CDR2 SFDVKD come from the germline V gene.

In DNA form, the CDR3 reads TGTGCCAGCAGCGGAGGGGACAGCCGGCCCCAGCATTTT. Its protein product is CASSGGDSRPQHF. This rearrangement joins TRBV7-2 to TRBJ1-5; 7 bases match TRBD1. Germline trimming cut 5 bases from V and 9 bases from J; bases unmatched to any gene: 7. In germline, CDR1 is SGHTA, CDR2 FQGNSA. The CDR3 covers 13 residues.

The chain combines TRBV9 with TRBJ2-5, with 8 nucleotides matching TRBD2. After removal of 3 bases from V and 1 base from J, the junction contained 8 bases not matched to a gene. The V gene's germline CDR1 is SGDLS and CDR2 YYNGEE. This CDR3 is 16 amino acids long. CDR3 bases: TGTGCCAGCAGCGAAGCCCCCGGGGGGGTCCAAGAGACCCAGTACTTC. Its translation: CASSEAPGGVQETQYF. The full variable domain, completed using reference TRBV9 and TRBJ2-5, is DSGVTQTPKHLITATGQRVTLRCSPRSGDLSVYWYQQSLDQGLQFLIQYYNGEERAKGNILERFSAQQFPDLHSELNLSSLELGDSALYFCASSEAPGGVQETQYFGPGTRLLVL.